This passage covers 29 T cell receptor beta chains from one sample sequenced in a study of T cells in Graves' hyperthyroidism and ophthalmopathy (dated 2019 in TCRdb). Libraries came from multiplex PCR. The sample was run on an Illumina HiSeq 2000. The TCR beta CDR3 regions were amplified from RNA transcripts. The first round of RT-PCR for the TCR CDR3 was performed with the HTBI primer set and the Qiagen OneStep RT-PCR kit. TCRdb handled the public reads itself, with Q25 trimming in fastp and clone calling in MiXCR, and kept productive beta chains. Entries are consolidated by CDR3 protein sequence, retaining the most common genes and DNA. The sample profile shows about half a million distinct CDR3 sequences; around a fifth of them were found once. Of the sample, about 53% is held by the ten largest clones. The material sequenced was blood. Receptors were obtained from a woman in her 70s with Graves' ophthalmopathy.

In this sample, this clonotype turned up many times. The CDR3 here is CASSETHEAFF. CDR3 sequence (DNA): TGTGCCAGCAGTGAGACCCATGAAGCTTTCTTT. This chain joins TRBV28 and TRBJ1-1; D is uncertain. In germline, CDR1 is MDHEN, CDR2 SYDVKM. Trimming stripped 5 bases from V and 7 bases from J, with 8 bases between. CDR3 length equals 11 residues.

The V gene is TRBV9, the J gene TRBJ2-5; weak D call: TRBD1 (5 bases). CDR1 is SGDLS, CDR2 YYNGEE, per germline. The CDR3 runs 14 residues. The V end lost 2 bases, the J end lost 1 base, and 9 bases lay between the germline ends. CDR3 in amino acids: CASSVTDLQETQYF. In nucleotides, the CDR3 is TGTGCCAGCAGCGTGACAGATCTCCAAGAGACCCAGTACTTC.

This clonotype showed up many times. CDR3 coding DNA: TGCAGTGCTAGCGGGAGGGAACACTACAATGAGCAGTTCTTC. The encoded protein is CSASGREHYNEQFF. The gene calls are TRBV20-1 and TRBJ2-1, with TRBD2 identical over 8 bases. The CDR3 totals 14 residues. Germline CDR1 and CDR2: DFQATT and SNEGSKA (reference sequence). Trimming removed 3 bases from V and 3 bases from J; junction bases left unmatched: 4.

V is TRBV2 and J is TRBJ2-1; the D gene is possibly TRBD1 (5 bases). Per germline, CDR1 SNHLY and CDR2 FYNNEI. This CDR3 region has 12 residues. Trimming shortened V by 11 bases and J by 5 bases, and 13 bases separated the two germline ends. CDR3 sequence reads: CAGAEGDNEQFF. CDR3 sequence (DNA): TGTGCCGGGGCGGAAGGGGACAATGAGCAGTTCTTC.

This rearrangement joins TRBV25-1 to TRBJ1-1; 9 positions agree with TRBD1. Trimming cost V 3 bases and J 10 bases; bases outside gene matches: 15. Germline loops: CDR1 MGHDK, CDR2 SYGVNS. The CDR3 consists of 16 residues. CDR3 nucleotides: TGTGCCAGCAGTGATCAACCGGGACAGGGTTTCTCTGGAGCTTTCTTT. Its translation is CASSDQPGQGFSGAFF. The full variable domain, with the rest looked up from reference TRBV25-1 and TRBJ1-1, is EADIYQTPRYLVIGTGKKITLECSQTMGHDKMYWYQQDPGMELHLIHYSYGVNSTEKGDLSSESTVSRIRTEHFPLTLESARPSHTSQYLCASSDQPGQGFSGAFFGQGTRLTVV.

This clonotype was counted a single time. A much more abundant neighbour one base away suggests this may be a read error. V gene TRBV24-1 combines with J gene TRBJ1-1; D is unresolved. This CDR3 has 11 residues. Germline values: CDR1 KGHDR, CDR2 SFDVKD. The CDR3 protein is CVTSDATEAFF. The DNA of the CDR3 is TGTGTCACCAGTGATGCGACTGAAGCTTTCTTT.

This clonotype was seen many times. This chain joins TRBV3-1 and TRBJ2-7; 14 bases map to TRBD2. J lost 9 bases, V lost 4 bases, and 5 bases had no gene match. This CDR3 contains 14 residues. Germline V CDR1 and CDR2: LGHDT, YNNKEL (reference sequence). CDR3 bases: TGTGCCAGCAGCCCCGGGACTAGCGGGAGCGCGCAGTACTTC. Its protein is CASSPGTSGSAQYF.

The chain links TRBV29-1 to TRBJ1-1; D is undetermined. Trimming took off 3 bases at V and 8 bases at J, with 10 bases between the two ends. This CDR3 has 11 amino acids. From germline, CDR1 is SQVTM and CDR2 ANQGSEA. CDR3 DNA sequence: TGCAGCGTTGAGCAGTTGATGGAAGCTTTCTTT. The encoded protein is CSVEQLMEAFF.

The V call is TRBV30, the J call TRBJ1-5; D is unclear. This CDR3 comprises 13 residues. CDR1 and CDR2 (germline): GTSNPN, SVGIG (reference sequence). Trimming stripped 1 base from V and 7 bases from J, with 11 bases between. The CDR3 here is CAWSGGVLQPQHF. The CDR3 region has the DNA TGTGCCTGGAGTGGTGGGGTGTTACAGCCCCAGCATTTT.

For this clonotype: Mismatch with germline at one junction end may stem from a read error. The genes are TRBV3-1 and TRBJ1-1; 9 bases match TRBD1. CDR3 length: 17 amino acids. Germline assignment: CDR1 LGHDT and CDR2 YNNKEL (reference sequence). The CDR3 reads CASSQETLDRGNPEAFF. CDR3 nucleotide sequence: TGTGCCAGCAGCCAAGAGACCCTAGACAGGGGGAACCCTGAAGCTTTCTTT.

The J gene is TRBJ1-5, the V gene TRBV7-6; 9 bases are shared with TRBD1. V lost 5 bases, J lost 4 bases, and 9 bases stayed unmatched. The CDR3 is 16 residues long. Germline CDR1 and CDR2: SGHVS and FNYEAQ. The CDR3 DNA is TGTGCCAGCAGCGGAGGGACAGGGCGTATGAATCAGCCCCAGCATTTT. Its translation is CASSGGTGRMNQPQHF.

This clonotype has just a few counts. The rearrangement joins TRBV12-3 or TRBV12-4 to TRBJ2-3, with 7 bases that match TRBD2. CDR3 length: 17 amino acids. V was pared by 2 bases and J by 3 bases, with 11 bases of the junction left unmatched. CDR3: CASSLTWWEGGTDTQYF. The CDR3 region has the DNA TGTGCCAGCAGTTTAACGTGGTGGGAGGGAGGGACAGATACGCAGTATTTT.

J is TRBJ1-6 and V is TRBV30; a weak D match, TRBD1 (5 bases). Trimming shortened V by 4 bases and J by 6 bases, and 7 bases separated the two germline ends. Germline CDR1 and CDR2: GTSNPN and SVGIG (reference sequence). The CDR3 loop spans 12 amino acids. This CDR3 is CAWTGSNSPLHF. Written as DNA, the CDR3 is TGTGCCTGGACAGGGAGTAATTCACCCCTCCACTTT.

This clonotype appeared many times. The chain is built from TRBV12-3 or TRBV12-4 and TRBJ1-4, with 8 bases lining up with TRBD1. J lost 3 bases, V lost 5 bases, and 5 bases had no gene match. The CDR3 sequence is 15 residues long. The CDR3 loop reads CASSPAQGANEKLFF. CDR3 nucleotides: TGTGCCAGCAGTCCCGCACAGGGGGCTAATGAAAAACTGTTTTTT.

The chain uses TRBV20-1 and TRBJ2-1, with no clear D. The CDR3 extends over 17 amino acids. Germline V gene data show CDR1 as DFQATT and CDR2 as SNEGSKA (reference sequence). The germline V and J ends were trimmed by 1 base and 0 bases, with 16 bases remaining between them. CDR3 sequence: CSARAVMGLSSYNEQFF. In nucleotides, the CDR3 is TGCAGTGCTAGAGCCGTCATGGGCCTGAGCTCCTACAATGAGCAGTTCTTC.

This clonotype was recorded a few times. CDR3 in amino acids: CASRPGSNEQFF. In DNA, the CDR3 is TGTGCCAGTAGACCGGGCTCCAATGAGCAGTTCTTC. J is TRBJ2-1 and V is TRBV7-9; the D is unclear. The V end lost 9 bases, the J end lost 6 bases, and 12 bases lay between the germline ends. The CDR3 is 12 residues long. Germline CDR1 reads SEHNR; CDR2 reads FQNEAQ (reference sequence).

This clonotype was seen ten or more times. This chain joins TRBV6-1 and TRBJ1-1; 7 positions match TRBD1. This CDR3 spans 14 amino acids. Unmatched junction bases numbered 10, after V lost 6 bases and J lost 6 bases. Germline V gene lookup returns CDR1 MNHNS and CDR2 SASEGT. The chain's CDR3 is CASRSDRRYAEAFF. The DNA for the CDR3 is TGTGCCAGCAGGTCGGACAGGCGGTACGCTGAAGCTTTCTTT.

This clonotype was seen a few times. The gene calls are TRBV27 and TRBJ2-4, with 10 positions matching TRBD2. Germline-derived CDR1 and CDR2 are MNHEY and SMNVEV (reference sequence). V shed 5 bases and J 4 bases; nucleotides not matched to a gene: 17. The CDR3 loop spans 19 amino acids. This CDR3 reads CASSPRVGGTSVTKNIQYF. CDR3 sequence (DNA): TGTGCCAGCAGTCCACGAGTAGGAGGGACTAGCGTTACAAAAAACATTCAGTACTTC.

About this clonotype itself: It may be a read error: a sequence one base away is much more abundant. This chain connects TRBV12-3 or TRBV12-4 to TRBJ2-2; the match to TRBD2 covers 7 bases. V lost 2 bases to trimming and J lost 6 bases; unmatched junction nucleotides: 3. This CDR3 spans 14 amino acids. CDR3 protein: CASSLLAVAGELFF. CDR3 DNA: TGTGCCAGCAGTTTACTAGCGGTAGCCGGGGAGCTGTTTTTT.

The V call is TRBV7-9, the J call TRBJ2-1, with D hard to call. The germline V gene encodes CDR1 SEHNR and CDR2 FQNEAQ (reference sequence). CDR3 length: 10 residues. The CDR3 is CTDTNNEQFF. Here the CDR3 DNA reads TGTACCGACACTAACAATGAGCAGTTCTTC.

In this sample, this clonotype turned up many times. The J gene is TRBJ2-7, the V gene TRBV12-3 or TRBV12-4, with TRBD2 matching over 8 bases. Trimming took 7 bases from V and 6 from J; bases not matched to a gene: 11. The length of the CDR3 is 14 residues. The CDR3 sequence is CASTTPGGPGEQYF. For the CDR3, the DNA is TGTGCCAGCACCACCCCGGGAGGGCCGGGCGAGCAGTACTTC.

This clonotype showed up just a few times. The gene calls are TRBV30 and TRBJ2-1; D is unresolved. The CDR3 totals 12 residues. V was trimmed by 5 bases and J by 1 base, leaving 6 bases between them. Germline lookup yields CDR1 GTSNPN and CDR2 SVGIG (reference sequence). The CDR3 DNA reads TGTGCCTGGCGGTATTCCTACAATGAGCAGTTCTTC. Translating it yields CAWRYSYNEQFF.

This clonotype was observed a handful of times. The chain combines TRBV7-2 with TRBJ2-2; weak D call: TRBD2 (5 bases). Trimming cost V 1 base and J 1 base, with 10 bases left between them. This CDR3 has 16 residues. The germline V gene encodes CDR1 SGHTA and CDR2 FQGNSA. CDR3 sequence reads: CASSLVDYLNTGELFF. For the CDR3, the DNA is TGTGCCAGCAGCTTAGTAGACTATCTGAACACCGGGGAGCTGTTTTTT. The full variable domain, with the rest looked up from reference TRBV7-2 and TRBJ2-2, is GAGVSQSPSNKVTEKGKDVELRCDPISGHTALYWYRQSLGQGLEFLIYFQGNSAPDKSGLPSDRFSAERTGGSVSTLTIQRTQQEDSAVYLCASSLVDYLNTGELFFGEGSRLTVL.

The chain is built from TRBV3-1 and TRBJ2-1, with 13 positions matching TRBD2. This CDR3 is 15 amino acids long. Germline-derived CDR1 and CDR2 are LGHDT and YNNKEL (reference sequence). The trim removed 5 bases at V and 9 bases at J, leaving 7 bases unmatched. The CDR3 nucleotides are TGTGCCAGCAGCTTCGGACTAGCGGGAGTTGGTGAGCAGTTCTTC. Amino acids: CASSFGLAGVGEQFF.

This clonotype was seen a handful of times. This chain links TRBV6-2 or TRBV6-3 with TRBJ2-1; 12 bases line up with TRBD2. The junction had 4 bases not matched to a gene; V was cut back by 6 bases and J by 13 bases. Germline V gives CDR1 MNHEY, CDR2 SVGEGT. The CDR3 spans 12 residues. DNA of the CDR3: TGTGCCAGCAGCACTAGCGGGAGGACTCAGTTCTTC. Its protein product is CASSTSGRTQFF.

The chain couples TRBV25-1 to TRBJ2-1, with 10 bases lining up with TRBD2. Germline CDR1 is MGHDK and CDR2 is SYGVNS. The ends lost 8 bases at V and 8 bases at J; junction bases unmatched: 6. The CDR3 covers 13 residues. DNA of the CDR3: TGTGCCAGCTACCATAGCGGGAGGTATGAGCAGTTCTTC. Protein: CASYHSGRYEQFF.

This clonotype showed up just a few times. The gene calls are TRBV6-1 and TRBJ1-6; D ambiguous. Germline V gene sequence: CDR1 MNHNS, CDR2 SASEGT. CDR3 size: 15 residues. V was trimmed by 6 bases and J by 9 bases, leaving 18 bases between them. The DNA for the CDR3 is TGTGCCAGCAGCCAAGATTCGTCTGGGAGTTCACCCCTCCACTTT. Protein product: CASSQDSSGSSPLHF.

This clonotype appeared a few times. The rearrangement joins TRBV19 to TRBJ1-1, with D perhaps TRBD1 (5 bases). The CDR3 runs to 14 residues. The germline V gene has CDR1 LNHDA and CDR2 SQIVND (reference sequence). Trimming left V 4 bases short and J 3 bases short, with 12 bases between. As DNA, the CDR3 is TGTGCCAGTAGTAACCGGGACGGCTACACTGAAGCTTTCTTT. Amino acid sequence: CASSNRDGYTEAFF.

The genes are TRBV6-9 and TRBJ2-7; TRBD2 matches at 9 bases. The CDR3 covers 14 residues. The germline V gene has CDR1 MNHGY and CDR2 SVAAGI. V trimming: 4 bases; J trimming: 1 base; junction bases outside the gene matches: 2. The CDR3 bases are TGTGCCAGCAGTTGGGGACTAGCTTCCTACGAGCAGTACTTC. This sequence encodes CASSWGLASYEQYF.